This TCR beta chain was obtained from a study of metastatic and nonmetastatic thyroid tumors. Study outcomes and limitations: The study reportedly found significantly higher TCR beta diversity in malignant thyroid tumors than benign nodules, in blood and tumor.

The V gene's germline CDR1 is SGHAT and CDR2 FQNNGV. With 1 base clipped from V and 9 bases from J, the junction kept 11 bases outside the gene matches. The CDR3 is 16 residues long. Study processing details: CDR3 was compared across clinicopathological groups, and the resulting differences were used to build a distant-metastasis classifier for papillary thyroid cancer. TCRdb redid the clone calls on the PCR reads using MiXCR. TCRdb's processing, not the study's, gives the V and J calls here. The sample has 75,000 to 100,000 clones; approximately 11% are singletons. Thyroid surgery was preceded by no treatment in any patient. Note on this clone: Antigen specificity is unknown.

The gene calls are TRBV11-2 and TRBJ2-1; 8 nucleotides align to TRBD2. This TCR came from a female donor with papillary thyroid cancer or a benign thyroid nodule (not recorded which). Some clones in this sample may be carry-over from other donors' samples. The specimen was blood. CDR3 amino acids: CASSLVSGGRSFEQFF. Written as DNA, the CDR3 is TGTGCCAGCAGCTTAGTGTCCGGCGGGAGGTCCTTTGAGCAGTTCTTC.